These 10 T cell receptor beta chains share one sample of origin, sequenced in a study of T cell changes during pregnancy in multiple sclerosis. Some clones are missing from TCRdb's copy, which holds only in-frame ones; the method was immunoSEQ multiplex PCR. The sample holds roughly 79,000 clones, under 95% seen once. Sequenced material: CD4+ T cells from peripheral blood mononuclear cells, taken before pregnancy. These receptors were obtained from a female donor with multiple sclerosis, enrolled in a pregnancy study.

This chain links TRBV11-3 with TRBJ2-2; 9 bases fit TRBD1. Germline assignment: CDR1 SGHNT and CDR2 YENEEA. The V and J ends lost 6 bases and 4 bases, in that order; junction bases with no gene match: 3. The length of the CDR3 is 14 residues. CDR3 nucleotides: TGTGCCAGCAGAACAGGGGGCCCCACCGGGGAGCTGTTTTTT. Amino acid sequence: CASRTGGPTGELFF. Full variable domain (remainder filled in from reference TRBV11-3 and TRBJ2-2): EAGVVQSPRYKIIEKKQPVAFWCNPISGHNTLYWYLQNLGQGPELLIRYENEEAVDDSQLPKDRFSAERLKGVDSTLKIQPAELGDSAVYLCASRTGGPTGELFFGEGSRLTVL.

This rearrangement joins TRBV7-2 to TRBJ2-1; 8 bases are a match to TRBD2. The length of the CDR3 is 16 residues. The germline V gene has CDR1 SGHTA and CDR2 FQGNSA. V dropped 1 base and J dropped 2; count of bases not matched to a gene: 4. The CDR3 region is CASSLVPGGAYNEQFF. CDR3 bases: TGTGCCAGCAGCTTAGTACCGGGGGGGGCCTACAATGAGCAGTTCTTC.

CDR3 sequence reads: CSVCPSSGSTYEQYF. The CDR3 DNA reads TGCAGCGTTTGCCCTTCTAGCGGTTCTACCTACGAGCAGTACTTC. The rearrangement joins TRBV29-1 to TRBJ2-7; 7 positions agree with TRBD2. Germline V gene lookup returns CDR1 SQVTM and CDR2 ANQGSEA. This CDR3 has 15 residues. J was trimmed by 2 bases and V by 5 bases; bases with no gene match: 12.

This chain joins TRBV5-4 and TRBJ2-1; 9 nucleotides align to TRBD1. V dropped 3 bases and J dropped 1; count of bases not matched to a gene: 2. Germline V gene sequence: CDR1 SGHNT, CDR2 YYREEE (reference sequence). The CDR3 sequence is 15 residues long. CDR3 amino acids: CASSWGQGSYNEQFF. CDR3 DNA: TGTGCCAGCAGCTGGGGACAGGGATCCTACAATGAGCAGTTCTTC. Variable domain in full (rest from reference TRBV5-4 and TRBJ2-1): ETGVTQSPTHLIKTRGQQVTLRCSSQSGHNTVSWYQQALGQGPQFIFQYYREEENGRGNFPPRFSGLQFPNYSSELNVNALELDDSALYLCASSWGQGSYNEQFFGPGTRLTVL.

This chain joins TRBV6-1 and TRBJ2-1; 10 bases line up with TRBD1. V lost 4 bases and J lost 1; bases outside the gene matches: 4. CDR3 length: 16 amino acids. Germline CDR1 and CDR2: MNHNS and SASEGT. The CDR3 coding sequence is TGTGCCAGCAGTGGACAGGGGGCTAGGTCCTACAATGAGCAGTTCTTC. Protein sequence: CASSGQGARSYNEQFF.

The CDR3 region is CATSTTPGYSGANVLTF. The CDR3 coding sequence is TGTGCCACCAGCACCACTCCAGGGTACTCTGGGGCCAACGTCCTGACTTTC. V gene TRBV15 combines with J gene TRBJ2-6; D perhaps matches TRBD1 (5 bases). The CDR3 runs to 17 residues. Trimming removed 4 bases from V and 0 bases from J, with 13 bases in between. Looked up from germline, CDR1 is LNHNV and CDR2 is YYDKDF (reference sequence).

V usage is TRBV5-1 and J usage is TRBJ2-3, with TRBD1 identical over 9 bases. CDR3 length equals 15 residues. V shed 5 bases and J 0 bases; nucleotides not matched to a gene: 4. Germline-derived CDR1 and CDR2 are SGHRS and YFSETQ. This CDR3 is CASRAGTGSTDTQYF. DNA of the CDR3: TGCGCCAGCAGAGCCGGGACAGGGAGCACAGATACGCAGTATTTT.

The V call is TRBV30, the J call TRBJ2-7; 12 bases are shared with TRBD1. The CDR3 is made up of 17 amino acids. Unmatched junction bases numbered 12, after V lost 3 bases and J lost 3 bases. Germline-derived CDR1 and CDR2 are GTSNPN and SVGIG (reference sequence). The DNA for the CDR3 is TGTGCCTGGAGGCCGGGACAGGGGGCTTTAGTGGGCTACGAGCAGTACTTC. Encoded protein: CAWRPGQGALVGYEQYF.

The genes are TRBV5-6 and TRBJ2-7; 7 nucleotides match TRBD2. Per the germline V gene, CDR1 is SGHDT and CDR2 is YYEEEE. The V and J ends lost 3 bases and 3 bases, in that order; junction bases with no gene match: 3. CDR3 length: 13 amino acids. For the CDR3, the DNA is TGTGCCAGCAGCTCGACTAGCCGCTACGAGCAGTACTTC. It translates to CASSSTSRYEQYF.

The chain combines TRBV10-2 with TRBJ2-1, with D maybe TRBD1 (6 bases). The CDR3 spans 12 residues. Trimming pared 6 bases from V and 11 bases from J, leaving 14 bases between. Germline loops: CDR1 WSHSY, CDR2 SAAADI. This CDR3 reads CASREGGSKQFF. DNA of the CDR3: TGCGCCAGCAGGGAAGGGGGTTCAAAGCAGTTCTTC.